This entry is about one T cell receptor (beta chain). This entry belongs to a study of blood T cell repertoires in COVID-19. On the study more broadly: From the United States, Italy and Spain came samples of acute and convalescent COVID-19. The cDNA or gDNA used as material had been derived from T cells, B-cell-depleted T cells, or PBMCs.

Original handling: Reference gene primer amplification in the assay estimated nucleated cell counts. Profiling relied on immunoSEQ multiplex PCR, and the TCRdb table lists in-frame clones only, not all of them. V and J calls and clone size are as listed in that table; D and trimming were resolved from the DNA. This sample has approximately 230,000 clones, with about 86% found just once. This CDR3 spans 16 amino acids. The germline V gene encodes CDR1 SGHRS and CDR2 YFSETQ. V gave up 0 bases and J gave up 5 bases, with 17 bases separating them. This chain uses TRBV5-1 with TRBJ2-5, with a possible D match to TRBD1 (6 bases). This TCR was recovered from a man of 80 years or more with acute or convalescent COVID-19. The sample comprised peripheral blood. The CDR3 loop reads CASSLGVGQGMETQYF. CDR3 DNA: TGCGCCAGCAGCTTGGGAGTAGGGCAGGGGATGGAGACCCAGTACTTC. Drawing the rest from reference TRBV5-1 and TRBJ2-5, the complete variable domain is KAGVTQTPRYLIKTRGQQVTLSCSPISGHRSVSWYQQTPGQGLQFLFEYFSETQRNKGNFPGRFSGRQFSNSRSEMNVSTLELGDSALYLCASSLGVGQGMETQYFGPGTRLLVL.